Listed below are T cell receptor beta chains from one sample, sequenced in a study of T cell responses to AZD1222 COVID-19 vaccine. The table came from immunoSEQ multiplex PCR; TCRdb's copy has only in-frame clones and leaves some out. The table includes tens of thousands of clones, around 88% detected once. The starting material was peripheral blood, obtained 28 days after the second AZD1222 dose. All receptors come from an adult who received the AZD1222 COVID-19 vaccine. Both conserved end residues are trimmed from each CDR3. A D gene is named only where the DNA matches it firmly.

d_gene: NA
len: 11
v_gene: TRBV11-1
j_gene: TRBJ2-3
CDR3aa: ASSLDFTDTQY

d_gene: NA
len: 11
v_gene: TRBV28
j_gene: TRBJ2-2
CDR3aa: AHRGTNTGELF

d_gene: NA
len: 10
v_gene: TRBV20-1
j_gene: TRBJ1-1
CDR3aa: SASLRLPGAF

d_gene: NA
len: 12
v_gene: TRBV5-1
j_gene: TRBJ1-4
CDR3aa: ASSPNVGYEKLF

d_gene: TRBD1
len: 12
v_gene: TRBV24-1
j_gene: TRBJ2-2
CDR3aa: ATSDFGDSGELF

d_gene: NA
len: 14
v_gene: TRBV29-1
j_gene: TRBJ2-6
CDR3aa: SVPNGWSSGANVLT

d_gene: TRBD1
len: 14
v_gene: TRBV2
j_gene: TRBJ1-6
CDR3aa: ASRRTGGADNSPLH

d_gene: NA
len: 15
v_gene: TRBV3-1/TRBV3-2
j_gene: TRBJ2-7
CDR3aa: ASSQDLSRVGSYEQY

d_gene: NA
len: 13
v_gene: TRBV5-6
j_gene: TRBJ1-1
CDR3aa: ASSRLKVENTEAF

d_gene: TRBD1
len: 12
v_gene: TRBV27
j_gene: TRBJ2-7
CDR3aa: ASSLRDRGNEQY

d_gene: NA
len: 14
v_gene: TRBV5-1
j_gene: TRBJ2-3
CDR3aa: ASSLGQTGSTDTQY

d_gene: NA
len: 12
v_gene: TRBV5-8
j_gene: TRBJ1-6
CDR3aa: ASSTDTRGSPLH

d_gene: NA
len: 13
v_gene: TRBV9
j_gene: TRBJ2-3
CDR3aa: ASSVEAASTDTQY

d_gene: TRBD2
len: 9
v_gene: TRBV6-7
j_gene: TRBJ2-1
CDR3aa: ATHREAEQF

d_gene: NA
len: 13
v_gene: TRBV25-1
j_gene: TRBJ1-1
CDR3aa: ASSHWGATNTEAF

d_gene: TRBD2
len: 11
v_gene: TRBV7-2
j_gene: TRBJ2-3
CDR3aa: AVSMRGEDTQY

d_gene: NA
len: 10
v_gene: TRBV25-1
j_gene: TRBJ1-2
CDR3aa: ASGYSGGGYT

d_gene: NA
len: 11
v_gene: TRBV4-1
j_gene: TRBJ2-3
CDR3aa: ASSQWGSDTQY

d_gene: NA
len: 14
v_gene: TRBV19
j_gene: TRBJ1-5
CDR3aa: ASSIGGGQGSQPQH

d_gene: NA
len: 15
v_gene: TRBV28
j_gene: TRBJ1-2
CDR3aa: ASRVPGSRAFRYGYT

d_gene: TRBD2
len: 16
v_gene: TRBV7-6
j_gene: TRBJ2-1
CDR3aa: ASSLAPGGGSSYNEQF

d_gene: TRBD1
len: 14
v_gene: TRBV7-9
j_gene: TRBJ1-4
CDR3aa: ASSPKYGTGGEKLF

d_gene: NA
len: 11
v_gene: TRBV7-3
j_gene: TRBJ2-2
CDR3aa: ASKTGGTGELF

d_gene: NA
len: 11
v_gene: TRBV3-1/TRBV3-2
j_gene: TRBJ2-7
CDR3aa: ASSQVWRPEQY

d_gene: NA
len: 11
v_gene: TRBV27
j_gene: TRBJ2-2
CDR3aa: ASSPGDPGELF

d_gene: NA
len: 10
v_gene: TRBV6-5
j_gene: TRBJ2-3
CDR3aa: ASRAGTDTQY

d_gene: NA
len: 14
v_gene: TRBV9
j_gene: TRBJ1-4
CDR3aa: ASSQSAGGGGEKLF

d_gene: TRBD1
len: 10
v_gene: TRBV29-1
j_gene: TRBJ2-5
CDR3aa: SVDREQETQY

d_gene: NA
len: 9
v_gene: TRBV12-5
j_gene: TRBJ1-5
CDR3aa: ASGLDPPQH

d_gene: NA
len: 12
v_gene: TRBV27
j_gene: TRBJ2-5
CDR3aa: ASRTRTDEETQY

d_gene: TRBD2
len: 15
v_gene: TRBV5-4
j_gene: TRBJ2-3
CDR3aa: ASSLGVAGASVGTQY

d_gene: NA
len: 12
v_gene: TRBV3-1/TRBV3-2
j_gene: TRBJ1-5
CDR3aa: ASSQGAGNQPQH

d_gene: NA
len: 10
v_gene: TRBV27
j_gene: TRBJ1-3
CDR3aa: ASRGSGNTIY

d_gene: NA
len: 12
v_gene: TRBV7-2
j_gene: TRBJ2-7
CDR3aa: ASSPGVKTHEQY

d_gene: TRBD1
len: 11
v_gene: TRBV19
j_gene: TRBJ2-7
CDR3aa: ASTSRGRNEQY

d_gene: NA
len: 10
v_gene: TRBV30
j_gene: TRBJ2-7
CDR3aa: AWKGDSYEQY

d_gene: TRBD1
len: 13
v_gene: TRBV4-1
j_gene: TRBJ1-4
CDR3aa: ASSHRTGRGEKLF

d_gene: NA
len: 12
v_gene: TRBV6-5
j_gene: TRBJ2-7
CDR3aa: ASKMGQGSYEQY

d_gene: TRBD1
len: 12
v_gene: TRBV5-5
j_gene: TRBJ2-5
CDR3aa: ASSSGQGGETQY

d_gene: TRBD1
len: 15
v_gene: TRBV3-1/TRBV3-2
j_gene: TRBJ2-7
CDR3aa: ASSSGTGGLASYEQY

d_gene: NA
len: 13
v_gene: TRBV28
j_gene: TRBJ1-2
CDR3aa: ASSPYGGAGYGYT

d_gene: NA
len: 12
v_gene: TRBV6-5
j_gene: TRBJ2-1
CDR3aa: ASSYGGAGDEQF

d_gene: TRBD1
len: 15
v_gene: TRBV3-1/TRBV3-2
j_gene: TRBJ1-6
CDR3aa: ASSRNQGAVSNSPLH

d_gene: NA
len: 14
v_gene: TRBV5-8
j_gene: TRBJ1-4
CDR3aa: ASSPPGTATNEKLF

d_gene: NA
len: 15
v_gene: TRBV21-1
j_gene: TRBJ1-6
CDR3aa: ASSDLLTGTGYSPLH

d_gene: NA
len: 13
v_gene: TRBV6-6
j_gene: TRBJ1-3
CDR3aa: ASRTSGTNENTIY

d_gene: NA
len: 11
v_gene: TRBV7-2
j_gene: TRBJ1-5
CDR3aa: ASSALSGQPQH

d_gene: NA
len: 12
v_gene: TRBV7-8
j_gene: TRBJ1-1
CDR3aa: ASSFLWEGTEAF

d_gene: NA
len: 10
v_gene: TRBV7-8
j_gene: TRBJ1-2
CDR3aa: ASGVNNYGYT

d_gene: TRBD1
len: 11
v_gene: TRBV7-2
j_gene: TRBJ1-5
CDR3aa: ASSQGGQQPQH

d_gene: TRBD2
len: 14
v_gene: TRBV6-5
j_gene: TRBJ2-7
CDR3aa: ASSYSKSGGVYEQY

d_gene: NA
len: 10
v_gene: TRBV3-1/TRBV3-2
j_gene: TRBJ2-1
CDR3aa: ASSQADNEQF

d_gene: NA
len: 7
v_gene: TRBV20-1
j_gene: TRBJ1-1
CDR3aa: TAGGEAF

d_gene: TRBD2
len: 15
v_gene: TRBV9
j_gene: TRBJ2-7
CDR3aa: ASSVGSGGATPYEQY

d_gene: TRBD1
len: 11
v_gene: TRBV7-3
j_gene: TRBJ1-5
CDR3aa: ASSATGDQPQH